This entry is about one T cell receptor (beta chain). CDR3 size: 18 residues. From germline, CDR1 is MGHRA and CDR2 YSYEKL. V dropped 0 bases and J dropped 4; count of bases not matched to a gene: 8. This sample stems from a study of blood T cell repertoires in COVID-19. Study overall: Material from acute and convalescent COVID-19 was sourced from the United States, Italy and Spain. From T cells, B-cell-depleted T cells, or PBMCs came the material, which was cDNA or gDNA.

Authors' methods: The authors estimated nucleated cell counts from reference gene primer amplification. Repertoires were generated with immunoSEQ multiplex PCR, while TCRdb's copy carries only in-frame clones and drops some. From that table come the V and J calls and clone size; the DNA was used to work out D and trimming. This sample has roughly 140,000 clones, with just over 85% found just once. The sequence was obtained from a man aged 65 to 85 with acute or convalescent COVID-19. Sequencing was performed on peripheral blood. The V call is TRBV4-1, the J call TRBJ2-3; TRBD2 aligns across 12 bases. This CDR3 is CASSQDGLAGGRADTQYF. The CDR3 region has the DNA TGCGCCAGCAGCCAAGATGGCCTAGCGGGAGGGAGGGCAGATACGCAGTATTTT.